The 30 T cell receptor beta chains in this list originate from one sample, sequenced in a study of blood T cell repertoires in COVID-19. Libraries were prepared by immunoSEQ multiplex PCR; TCRdb keeps only in-frame clonotypes and omits some of them. In the table there are under 450,000 clones, roughly 90% of which are singletons. Material for sequencing was PBMCs or T cells enriched from blood (not recorded which). Receptor source: a woman in her thirties who had recovered from COVID-19.

This clone was seen a few times. The J gene is TRBJ2-2, the V gene TRBV7-9; possibly TRBD1 for D (5 bases). The CDR3 extends over 14 amino acids. Trimming removed 4 bases from V and 3 bases from J, with 9 bases in between. In germline, CDR1 is SEHNR, CDR2 FQNEAQ (reference sequence). CDR3 DNA: TGTGCCAGCAGCTCTCAGGGATACACCGGGGAGCTGTTTTTT. As protein: CASSSQGYTGELFF.

V is TRBV7-8 and J is TRBJ2-1; the match to TRBD2 covers 15 bases. The CDR3 spans 16 residues. The V gene end was trimmed by 4 bases and the J gene end by 7 bases; junction bases not matched to a gene: 5. The V gene's germline CDR1 is SGHVS and CDR2 FQNEAQ. The CDR3 loop is CASSSTGTSGRNEQFF. In nucleotides, the CDR3 is TGTGCCAGCAGCTCGACCGGGACTAGCGGGAGGAATGAGCAGTTCTTC.

The chain combines TRBV28 with TRBJ2-7; 8 nucleotides line up with TRBD1. Germline V lookup: CDR1 MDHEN, CDR2 SYDVKM. J lost 0 bases, V lost 6 bases, and 7 bases had no gene match. The CDR3 is 15 residues long. The CDR3 loop is CASSQGAANSYEQYF. The CDR3 DNA sequence: TGTGCCAGCAGCCAGGGGGCGGCGAACTCCTACGAGCAGTACTTC.

V usage is TRBV28 and J usage is TRBJ2-1; 9 bases are a match to TRBD2. The CDR3 has 14 amino acids. With V trimmed by 7 bases and J by 6 bases, 7 bases remained unmatched. Germline V CDR1 and CDR2: MDHEN, SYDVKM. The CDR3 nucleotides read TGTGCCAGCATATCCAGCGGGAGGCCCAATGAGCAGTTCTTC. Translated, it gives CASISSGRPNEQFF. Using reference TRBV28 and TRBJ2-1 for the parts outside the CDR3, the full variable domain is DVKVTQSSRYLVKRTGEKVFLECVQDMDHENMFWYRQDPGLGLRLIYFSYDVKMKEKGDIPEGYSVSREKKERFSLILESASTNQTSMYLCASISSGRPNEQFFGPGTRLTVL.

V and J are TRBV7-2 and TRBJ2-7, with D maybe TRBD1 (5 bases). Trimming cost V 4 bases and J 2 bases, with 12 bases left between them. Germline V gene lookup returns CDR1 SGHTA and CDR2 FQGNSA. This CDR3 region has 14 residues. CDR3 in amino acids: CASSSPGIPYEQYF. Written as DNA, the CDR3 is TGTGCCAGCAGCTCCCCAGGGATCCCCTACGAGCAGTACTTC.

This clone has just one count. The V call is TRBV5-5, the J call TRBJ1-2, with D possibly TRBD1 on 5 matching bases. V lost 3 bases and J 5 bases, leaving 17 bases between the germline ends. Germline CDR1 is SGHKS and CDR2 is YYEKEE (reference sequence). The CDR3 is 15 residues long. CDR3 nucleotides: TGTGCCAGCAGCTCCGGGGGGACCGCCGAATATGGCTACACCTTC. Encoded protein: CASSSGGTAEYGYTF.

V is TRBV19 and J is TRBJ2-3; TRBD1 matches at 10 bases. V shed 3 bases, J shed 5 bases, and the junction held 5 bases outside the gene matches. CDR3 length equals 15 residues. Looked up from germline, CDR1 is LNHDA and CDR2 is SQIVND (reference sequence). CDR3 loop: CASSIGTGDVDTQYF. Here the CDR3 DNA reads TGTGCCAGTAGTATTGGGACAGGGGATGTAGATACGCAGTATTTT. Combining the CDR3 with reference TRBV19 and TRBJ2-3 gives the whole variable domain DGGITQSPKYLFRKEGQNVTLSCEQNLNHDAMYWYRQDPGQGLRLIYYSQIVNDFQKGDIAEGYSVSREKKESFPLTVTSAQKNPTAFYLCASSIGTGDVDTQYFGPGTRLTVL.

This clone was observed a few times. V is TRBV27 and J is TRBJ1-6, with 8 bases that match TRBD1. CDR1 and CDR2 from the germline V gene are MNHEY and SMNVEV (reference sequence). The CDR3 is 15 residues long. The V and J ends lost 4 bases and 9 bases, in that order; junction bases with no gene match: 8. The CDR3 reads CASSYRQGLASPLHF. CDR3 sequence (DNA): TGTGCCAGCAGTTACCGACAGGGGTTAGCTTCACCCCTCCACTTT.

The rearrangement joins TRBV29-1 to TRBJ1-1; D gene ambiguous. The CDR3 spans 13 residues. Trimming removed 5 bases from V and 1 base from J, with 11 bases in between. Germline V gene sequence: CDR1 SQVTM, CDR2 ANQGSEA. CDR3 region: CSVLVEGNTEAFF. The CDR3 DNA reads TGCAGCGTTTTAGTAGAGGGGAACACTGAAGCTTTCTTT.

In the case of this clone: Other nucleotide sequences in the sample specify the same CDR3. The chain couples TRBV6-5 to TRBJ1-3; D not certain. V was shortened by 5 bases and J by 1 base, with 9 bases between the two germline ends. The CDR3 totals 14 residues. Germline assignment: CDR1 MNHEY and CDR2 SVGAGI. The CDR3 loop is CASSPGSSGNTIYF. In DNA, the CDR3 is TGTGCCAGCAGTCCGGGATCTTCTGGAAACACCATATATTTT.

The chain has TRBV6-5 and TRBJ1-1; perhaps TRBD1 as D (5 bases). The CDR3 spans 13 residues. Between the trimmed V and J ends, which lost 8 bases and 0 bases, there was a span of 10 bases. CDR1 and CDR2 from the germline V gene are MNHEY and SVGAGI. The CDR3 sequence is CASGRQLNTEAFF. CDR3 nucleotides: TGTGCCAGCGGCCGACAGCTGAACACTGAAGCTTTCTTT.

DNA of the CDR3: TGTGCCAGCAGTTTCCCGACAGCCTTTAATGAAAAACTGTTTTTT. It specifies CASSFPTAFNEKLFF. The chain employs TRBV6-5 and TRBJ1-4; a possible D gene is TRBD1 (5 bases). Germline CDR1 reads MNHEY; CDR2 reads SVGAGI. The V gene lost 4 bases and the J gene lost 4 bases, with 13 bases spanning the gap. The CDR3 consists of 15 residues.

As to this clone: The identical CDR3 is also encoded by other nucleotide sequences in the sample. The V gene is TRBV29-1, the J gene TRBJ1-1; 7 bases fit TRBD1. The CDR3 covers 12 residues. Germline CDR1 SQVTM, CDR2 ANQGSEA. The V gene end was trimmed by 7 bases and the J gene end by 2 bases; junction bases not matched to a gene: 4. In DNA form, the CDR3 reads TGCAGCGCTAGACAGGGAAACACTGAAGCTTTCTTT. Encoded protein: CSARQGNTEAFF.

CDR3 DNA sequence: TGTGCCAGCAGCTTTAGCGGGGGGGGTTACAATGAGCAGTTCTTC. This gives the protein CASSFSGGGYNEQFF. The V and J genes are TRBV5-4 and TRBJ2-1, with TRBD2 matching 11 bases. This CDR3 has 15 amino acids. With V trimmed by 2 bases and J by 4 bases, 2 bases remained unmatched. The germline V gene encodes CDR1 SGHNT and CDR2 YYREEE (reference sequence).

This rearrangement joins TRBV19 to TRBJ2-7; 7 nucleotides align to TRBD1. J lost 0 bases, V lost 4 bases, and 3 bases had no gene match. The CDR3 is 14 amino acids. Germline V lookup: CDR1 LNHDA, CDR2 SQIVND (reference sequence). Written as DNA, the CDR3 is TGTGCCAGTAGTAAGCACAGGGGCTCCTACGAGCAGTACTTC. Translation: CASSKHRGSYEQYF.

The V gene is TRBV7-3, the J gene TRBJ2-2; D is uncertain. Trimming removed 5 bases at V and 4 bases at J, with 11 bases between. Looked up from germline, CDR1 is SGHTA and CDR2 is FQGTGA. This CDR3 comprises 14 residues. The CDR3 DNA reads TGTGCCAGCAGCACACAACAGAGCACCGGGGAGCTGTTTTTT. The encoded protein is CASSTQQSTGELFF.

Note on this clone: Other DNA variants within this sample encode the same CDR3. The chain carries TRBV7-3 and TRBJ1-5; D may be TRBD1 (5 bases). V dropped 2 bases and J dropped 4 bases, with 6 bases sitting between them. Looked up from germline, CDR1 is SGHTA and CDR2 is FQGTGA. This CDR3 has 13 amino acids. The CDR3 here is CASSLGQNQPQHF. In DNA form, the CDR3 reads TGTGCCAGCAGCTTAGGACAAAATCAGCCCCAGCATTTT.

This chain connects TRBV2 to TRBJ2-7; weak D call: TRBD1 (5 bases). Germline V CDR1 and CDR2: SNHLY, FYNNEI. The CDR3 runs 15 residues. V lost 1 base and J lost 0, with 10 bases in between. The CDR3 protein is CASSEGTRSSYEQYF. The CDR3, as DNA: TGTGCCAGCAGTGAAGGGACAAGGAGCTCCTACGAGCAGTACTTC.

The chain employs TRBV7-8 and TRBJ2-3, with 11 nucleotides matching TRBD1. This CDR3 has 15 amino acids. Germline CDR1 is SGHVS and CDR2 is FQNEAQ. The V gene end was trimmed by 11 bases and the J gene end by 4 bases; junction bases not matched to a gene: 11. The CDR3 sequence: CASHRMGQGADTQYF. The CDR3 DNA sequence: TGTGCCTCCCACCGAATGGGACAGGGGGCAGATACGCAGTATTTT.

The V call is TRBV30, the J call TRBJ2-1, with 8 bases matching TRBD2. Germline CDR1 is GTSNPN and CDR2 is SVGIG (reference sequence). The length of the CDR3 is 16 residues. Unmatched junction bases numbered 11, after V lost 3 bases and J lost 4 bases. This CDR3 is CAWSLIAAGGYNEQFF. CDR3 nucleotides: TGTGCCTGGAGCCTCATTGCTGCGGGGGGATACAATGAGCAGTTCTTC.

This clone has just a few counts. The CDR3 is CASSILTGTSTEQYF. The CDR3 DNA follows: TGTGCCAGCAGCATACTCACCGGGACTAGTACCGAGCAGTACTTC. J is TRBJ2-7 and V is TRBV28, with 8 bases lining up with TRBD2. The CDR3 totals 15 residues. CDR1 and CDR2 from the germline V gene are MDHEN and SYDVKM. The V gene end was trimmed by 6 bases and the J gene end by 6 bases; junction bases not matched to a gene: 13.

There are a few counts of this clone. The rearrangement joins TRBV6-5 to TRBJ2-7, with D perhaps TRBD2 (5 bases). Germline V lookup: CDR1 MNHEY, CDR2 SVGAGI. CDR3 length: 13 amino acids. Trimming took 2 bases from V and 2 from J, leaving 7 bases between them. CDR3 residues: CASSYVGTYEQYF. The DNA for the CDR3 is TGTGCCAGCAGTTACGTCGGGACCTACGAGCAGTACTTC.

This chain joins TRBV2 and TRBJ2-3; maybe TRBD2 (6 bases). This CDR3 has 14 residues. V gave up 6 bases and J gave up 2 bases, with 12 bases separating them. Germline-derived CDR1 and CDR2 are SNHLY and FYNNEI. In DNA, the CDR3 is TGTGCCAGCAGGGAGCGGGTCTCCACAGATACGCAGTATTTT. Encoded protein: CASRERVSTDTQYF.

CDR3 region: CASSLGVRGSGNTIYF. CDR3 DNA sequence: TGTGCCAGCAGCTTGGGGGTTAGGGGCTCTGGAAACACCATATATTTT. The chain recombines TRBV5-4 with TRBJ1-3, with a weak D call TRBD1 (5 bases). Germline lookup yields CDR1 SGHNT and CDR2 YYREEE (reference sequence). The V end lost 0 bases, the J end lost 0 bases, and 10 bases lay between the germline ends. The CDR3 is made up of 16 amino acids.

V gene TRBV29-1 combines with J gene TRBJ2-7, with 9 bases aligning to TRBD2. CDR1 and CDR2 (germline): SQVTM, ANQGSEA. The CDR3 is 14 residues long. With V trimmed by 4 bases and J by 3 bases, 7 bases remained unmatched. The CDR3 loop reads CSVVGISGGYEQYF. CDR3 sequence (DNA): TGCAGCGTTGTTGGGATTAGCGGGGGCTACGAGCAGTACTTC.

V gene TRBV6-5 combines with J gene TRBJ2-7, with TRBD2 matching over 11 bases. V lost 6 bases to trimming and J lost 4 bases; unmatched junction nucleotides: 2. Germline V gene data show CDR1 as MNHEY and CDR2 as SVGAGI. CDR3 size: 13 residues. The CDR3 is CASRLAGAYEQYF. CDR3 nucleotide sequence: TGTGCCAGCAGACTAGCGGGAGCTTACGAGCAGTACTTC.

The V call is TRBV7-9, the J call TRBJ2-7; weak D call: TRBD1 (5 bases). Germline V gene data show CDR1 as SEHNR and CDR2 as FQNEAQ (reference sequence). The CDR3 spans 13 residues. Trimming left V 1 base short and J 7 bases short, with 11 bases between. The CDR3 region is CASSLEAGREQYF. The CDR3 DNA sequence: TGTGCCAGCAGCTTAGAGGCAGGGCGTGAGCAGTACTTC.

The chain links TRBV27 to TRBJ1-6, with 10 positions matching TRBD1. The V gene end was trimmed by 2 bases and the J gene end by 9 bases; junction bases not matched to a gene: 10. Germline V CDR1 and CDR2: MNHEY, SMNVEV (reference sequence). The CDR3 has 17 residues. CDR3 nucleotide sequence: TGTGCCAGCAGTTTACGTCCCGGGACAGGGGTGGCTTCACCCCTCCACTTT. It yields the protein CASSLRPGTGVASPLHF.

This clone was counted between two and nine times. This chain uses TRBV6-5 with TRBJ2-1; D gene ambiguous. CDR1 is MNHEY and CDR2 is SVGAGI in the germline V gene. This CDR3 is built from 13 residues. V dropped 4 bases and J dropped 8 bases, with 12 bases sitting between them. The CDR3 spells CASSSTGWDEQFF. The CDR3 DNA reads TGTGCCAGCAGTTCGACTGGGTGGGATGAGCAGTTCTTC.

This sequence joins TRBV2 and TRBJ1-5; TRBD1 matches at 9 bases. Per the germline V gene, CDR1 is SNHLY and CDR2 is FYNNEI. V lost 8 bases, J lost 15 bases, and 14 bases stayed unmatched. The CDR3 spans 13 residues. In DNA form, the CDR3 reads TGTGCCAGCTCCGGGACAGGGACCGGTGGCGCGCATTTT. This gives the protein CASSGTGTGGAHF.